The sequence of this T cell receptor beta chain was determined in a study of blood T cell repertoires in COVID-19. Study-level background: The United States, Italy and Spain were the sources of the acute and convalescent COVID-19 samples. T cells, B-cell-depleted T cells, or PBMCs provided the cDNA or gDNA that served as material.

V was shortened by 2 bases and J by 1 base, with 10 bases between the two germline ends. Germline lookup yields CDR1 KGHDR and CDR2 SFDVKD. The CDR3 has 15 amino acids. As handled by the study authors: Amplification from reference gene primers served as the basis for estimated nucleated cell counts. TCRdb's table, derived via immunoSEQ multiplex PCR, lists solely in-frame clones and lacks some. The V and J calls and clone size were taken over from that table, and D and trimming were inferred from the DNA. The data contain over 35,000 clones, around 85% of them singletons. This clonotype was sampled from a man in his 60s with active or convalescent COVID-19. The V gene is TRBV24-1, the J gene TRBJ1-1; D is unclear. Sequencing used peripheral blood. DNA for the CDR3: TGTGCCACCAGTGATTCTCAGGCTGGGAACACTGAAGCTTTCTTT. Translating gives CATSDSQAGNTEAFF.